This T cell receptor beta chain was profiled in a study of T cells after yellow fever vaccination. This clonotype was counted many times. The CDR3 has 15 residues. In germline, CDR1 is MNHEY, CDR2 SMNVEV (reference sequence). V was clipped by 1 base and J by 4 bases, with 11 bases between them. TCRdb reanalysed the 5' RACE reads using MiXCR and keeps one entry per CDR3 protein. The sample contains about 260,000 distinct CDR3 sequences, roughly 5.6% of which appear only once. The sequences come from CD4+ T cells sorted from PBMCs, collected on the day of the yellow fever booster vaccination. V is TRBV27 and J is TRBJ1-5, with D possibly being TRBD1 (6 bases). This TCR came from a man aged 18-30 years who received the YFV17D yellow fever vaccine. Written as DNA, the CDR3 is TGTGCCAGCAGTTTATTGGGGGGCGGGAATCAGCCCCAGCATTTT. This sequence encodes CASSLLGGGNQPQHF.